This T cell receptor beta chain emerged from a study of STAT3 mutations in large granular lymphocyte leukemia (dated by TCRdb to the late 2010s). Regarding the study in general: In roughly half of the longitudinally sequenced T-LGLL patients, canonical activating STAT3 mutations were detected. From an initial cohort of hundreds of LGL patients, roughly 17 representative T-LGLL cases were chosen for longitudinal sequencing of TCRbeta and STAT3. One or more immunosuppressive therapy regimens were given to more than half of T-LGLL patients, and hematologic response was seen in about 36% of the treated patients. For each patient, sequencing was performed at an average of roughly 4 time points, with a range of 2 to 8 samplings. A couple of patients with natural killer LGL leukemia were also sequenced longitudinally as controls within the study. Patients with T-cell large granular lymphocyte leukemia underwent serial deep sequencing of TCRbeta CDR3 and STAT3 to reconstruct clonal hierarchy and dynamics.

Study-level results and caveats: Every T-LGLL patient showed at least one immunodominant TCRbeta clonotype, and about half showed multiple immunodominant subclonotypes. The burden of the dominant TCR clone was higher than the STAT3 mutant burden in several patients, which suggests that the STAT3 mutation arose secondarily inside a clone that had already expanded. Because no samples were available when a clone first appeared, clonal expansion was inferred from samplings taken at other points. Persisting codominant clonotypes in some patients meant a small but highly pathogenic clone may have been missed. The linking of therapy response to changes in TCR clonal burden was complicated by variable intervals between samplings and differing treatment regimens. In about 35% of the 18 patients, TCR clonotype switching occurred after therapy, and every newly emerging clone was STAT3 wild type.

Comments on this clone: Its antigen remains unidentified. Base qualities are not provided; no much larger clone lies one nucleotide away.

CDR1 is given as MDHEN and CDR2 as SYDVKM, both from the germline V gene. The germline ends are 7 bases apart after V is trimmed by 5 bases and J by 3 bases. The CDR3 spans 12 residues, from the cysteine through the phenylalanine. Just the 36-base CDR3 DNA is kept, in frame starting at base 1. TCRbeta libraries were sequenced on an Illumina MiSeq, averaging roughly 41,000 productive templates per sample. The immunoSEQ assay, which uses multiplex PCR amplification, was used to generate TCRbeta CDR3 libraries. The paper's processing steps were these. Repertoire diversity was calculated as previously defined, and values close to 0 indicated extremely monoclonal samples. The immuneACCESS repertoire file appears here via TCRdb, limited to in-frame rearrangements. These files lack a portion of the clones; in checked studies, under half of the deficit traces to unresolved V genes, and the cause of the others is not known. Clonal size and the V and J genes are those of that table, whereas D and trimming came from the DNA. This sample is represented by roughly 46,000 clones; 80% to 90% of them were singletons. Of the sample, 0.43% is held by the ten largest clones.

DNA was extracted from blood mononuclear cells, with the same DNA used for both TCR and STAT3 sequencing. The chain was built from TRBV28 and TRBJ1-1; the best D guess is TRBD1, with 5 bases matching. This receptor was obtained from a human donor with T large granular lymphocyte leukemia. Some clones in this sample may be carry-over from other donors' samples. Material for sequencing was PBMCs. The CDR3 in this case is CASSAGDTEAFF. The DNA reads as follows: TGTGCCAGCAGTGCGGGGGACACTGAAGCTTTCTTT.